This is a list of T cell receptor beta chains from one sample in a study of shared T cell receptors in the human thymus. Using immunoSEQ multiplex PCR, the repertoire was profiled, and TCRdb retains in-frame clones only, with some absent. The data contain 720,000 or so clones, approximately 85% of them seen just once; the ten biggest clones take up around 0.0094%. This sample was shared with a second study, whose subject was human thymus T cells.

Specimen: thymocytes. The receptors come from a girl under three years old with a congenital heart defect. Each CDR3 is given with its conserved first and last residue. D genes are given only for firm matches. Not every row has a clone size; where given, it reads once, few, many or a size class.

D	V	size	J	CDR3	DNA
.	TRBV30	.	TRBJ2-7	CAWGIPGGRGHQIENYEQYF	TGTGCCTGGGGGATACCCGGAGGCAGGGGACACCAAATAGAGAACTACGAGCAGTACTTC
.	TRBV28	.	TRBJ1-2	CASSLEGYYGYTF	TGTGCCAGCAGTCTTGAGGGATACTATGGCTACACCTTC
TRBD1	TRBV6-1	.	TRBJ1-5	CASSEPGDRGLDQPQHF	TGTGCCAGCAGTGAACCCGGGGACAGGGGGCTCGATCAGCCCCAGCATTTT
.	TRBV19	.	TRBJ1-1	CASSTFRNTEAFF	TGTGCCAGTAGTACTTTTCGGAACACTGAAGCTTTCTTT
TRBD1	TRBV4-1	.	TRBJ1-4	CASSQVTGRLFEKLFF	TGCGCCAGCAGCCAAGTGACAGGGAGGTTGTTTGAAAAACTGTTTTTT
TRBD2	TRBV7-8	.	TRBJ2-3	CASSLPASGATDTQYF	TGTGCCAGCAGCCTCCCGGCTAGCGGGGCCACAGATACGCAGTATTTT
TRBD1	TRBV4-1	few	TRBJ2-2	CASTANLTGRGTGELFF	TGCGCCAGCACCGCAAACCTGACAGGGCGAGGGACCGGGGAGCTGTTTTTT
TRBD1	TRBV5-1	.	TRBJ1-2	CASSCPGTENYGYTF	TGCGCCAGCAGCTGTCCCGGGACAGAGAACTATGGCTACACCTTC
.	TRBV7-9	.	TRBJ1-1	CASSLGVGFWGRAFF	TGTGCCAGCAGCTTAGGTGTCGGGTTTTGGGGGCGAGCTTTCTTT
.	TRBV6-5	.	TRBJ2-7	CASSYSIGGGEQYF	TGTGCCAGCAGTTACTCGATCGGGGGAGGCGAGCAGTACTTC
.	TRBV14	.	TRBJ2-3	CASSQGQDTDTQYF	TGTGCCAGCAGCCAAGGCCAGGACACAGATACGCAGTATTTT
.	TRBV27	.	TRBJ1-2	CASSLSPGNYGYTF	TGTGCCAGCAGTTTATCTCCCGGGAACTATGGCTACACCTTC
.	TRBV9	.	TRBJ1-1	CASSVKLGAGTEAFF	TGTGCCAGCAGCGTAAAGTTGGGGGCGGGCACTGAAGCTTTCTTT
.	TRBV21-1	once	TRBJ2-5	CASPGETQYF	TGTGCCAGCCCGGGAGAGACCCAGTACTTC
.	TRBV4-3	.	TRBJ1-1	CASSQLLVRPNITEAFF	TGCGCCAGCAGCCAATTGCTAGTTCGACCGAATATCACTGAAGCTTTCTTT
TRBD1	TRBV27	.	TRBJ1-5	CASQDRGVDQPQHF	TGTGCCAGCCAAGACAGGGGGGTTGATCAGCCCCAGCATTTT
.	TRBV5-4	.	TRBJ1-1	CASSLVLGLRNTEAFF	TGTGCCAGCAGCTTGGTACTGGGGCTGAGGAACACTGAAGCTTTCTTT
TRBD1	TRBV11-2	.	TRBJ1-4	CASSLEWDREGRNEKLFF	TGTGCCAGCAGCTTAGAATGGGACAGGGAGGGACGTAATGAAAAACTGTTTTTT
.	TRBV2	.	TRBJ1-3	CASGQGRGSGNTIYF	TGTGCCAGCGGGCAGGGCAGGGGCTCTGGAAACACCATATATTTT
TRBD1	TRBV5-1	.	TRBJ1-2	CASSPKPGQGTNYGYTF	TGCGCCAGCAGCCCTAAACCGGGACAGGGGACTAACTATGGCTACACCTTC
.	TRBV29-1	.	TRBJ2-7	CSVEVRKELTYEQYF	TGCAGCGTTGAAGTAAGGAAGGAGCTCACCTACGAGCAGTACTTC
TRBD1	TRBV4-1	.	TRBJ1-2	CASSQDWAGGFGYTF	TGCGCCAGCAGCCAAGATTGGGCAGGGGGCTTTGGCTACACCTTC
TRBD2	TRBV28	.	TRBJ2-3	CASRLLAGGRPQYF	TGTGCCAGCAGGTTACTAGCGGGGGGCCGCCCGCAGTATTTT
.	TRBV21-1	.	TRBJ2-2	CASSKGGTGELFF	TGTGCCAGCAGCAAGGGAGGCACCGGGGAGCTGTTTTTT
TRBD1	TRBV19	.	TRBJ2-3	CASSSTGGQDTQYF	TGTGCCAGTAGTAGTACAGGGGGCCAAGATACGCAGTATTTT
.	TRBV9	.	TRBJ1-2	CASSVSGRANYGYTF	TGTGCCAGCAGCGTAAGCGGCAGAGCTAACTATGGCTACACCTTC
.	TRBV6-1	.	TRBJ1-5	CASSEAGTGHGPQHF	TGTGCCAGCAGTGAAGCGGGCACAGGGCATGGGCCCCAGCATTTT
.	TRBV19	.	TRBJ1-1	CASRIKGERAFF	TGTGCCAGTCGTATAAAGGGGGAAAGGGCTTTCTTT
TRBD2	TRBV6-5	.	TRBJ2-5	CASTKLAGGEETQYF	TGTGCCAGCACCAAACTAGCGGGGGGGGAGGAGACCCAGTACTTC